The 20 T cell receptor beta chains below all came from one sample that was sequenced in a study of OX40 agonist ivuxolimab in advanced cancers. The data were produced by immunoSEQ multiplex PCR, yet TCRdb's version contains in-frame clones alone and is incomplete. Counted here are around 68,000 clones, around 87% occurring once; the ten biggest clones make up roughly 2.5%. The sequences come from CD4+ or CD8+ T cells sorted from blood, collected in a trial of the OX40 agonist ivuxolimab. The receptors come from an adult with an advanced solid tumor such as melanoma, head and neck, liver or kidney cancer.

This sequence joins TRBV29-1 and TRBJ1-2; D perhaps matches TRBD1 (6 bases). Germline CDR1 SQVTM, CDR2 ANQGSEA. The germline V and J ends were trimmed by 2 bases and 4 bases, with 11 bases remaining between them. There are 13 residues in the CDR3. The CDR3 is CSVELDSSYGYTF. CDR3 coding DNA: TGCAGCGTTGAACTGGACAGCTCCTATGGCTACACCTTC.

The CDR3 DNA sequence: TGTGCCAGCAGCTCCCGACAGGGGAGCTACACCTTC. This sequence encodes CASSSRQGSYTF. V and J are TRBV7-9 and TRBJ1-2, with 8 bases that match TRBD1. This CDR3 comprises 12 residues. Germline-derived CDR1 and CDR2 are SEHNR and FQNEAQ (reference sequence). The junction had 4 bases not matched to a gene; V was cut back by 4 bases and J by 9 bases.

CDR3 DNA sequence: TGCGCCAGCAGCCAAGACCGGGATGGGGGCAGGTACTATGGCTACACCTTC. As protein: CASSQDRDGGRYYGYTF. The chain couples TRBV4-3 to TRBJ1-2; a weak D match, TRBD1 (6 bases). In germline, CDR1 is LGHNA, CDR2 YSLEER. With 0 bases removed from V and 3 bases from J, the gap between germline ends came to 17 bases. CDR3 size: 17 residues.

This chain links TRBV4-2 with TRBJ2-6; 9 nucleotides agree with TRBD1. Germline values: CDR1 LGHNA, CDR2 YNFKEQ. Trimming took 4 bases from V and 4 from J; bases not matched to a gene: 8. The CDR3 length is 17 residues. The CDR3: CASSLSGTGTGANVLTF. Written as DNA, the CDR3 is TGTGCCAGCAGCCTCAGTGGGACAGGGACAGGGGCCAACGTCCTGACTTTC.

V is TRBV9 and J is TRBJ2-5, with D possibly being TRBD2 (7 bases). The end of the DNA fits TRBJ2-7 better, so the J call may be wrong. The CDR3 runs 15 residues. Germline CDR1 is SGDLS and CDR2 is YYNGEE. The chain's CDR3 is CASSVEGGSSYEQYF. The CDR3 nucleotides read TGTGCCAGCAGCGTAGAGGGGGGGTCCTCCTACGAGCAGTACTTC.

The gene calls are TRBV11-2 and TRBJ1-3; D is unresolved. The CDR3 loop spans 14 amino acids. The ends were cut back, 5 bases at V and 4 bases at J, with 12 bases in the middle. The germline CDR1 and CDR2 sequences are SGHAT and FQNNGV. The DNA for the CDR3 is TGTGCCAGCAGCCCCTTCATGGGCGGAAACACCATATATTTT. The encoded protein is CASSPFMGGNTIYF.

V gene TRBV5-8 combines with J gene TRBJ2-7, with D uncertain. Deletions cut 1 base from V and 1 base from J, with 21 bases between. The V gene's germline CDR1 is SGHTS and CDR2 YDEGEE. The CDR3 runs 18 residues. The CDR3 DNA reads TGTGCCAGCAGCTTGATTATCTCGGGCTCAGGTCGTTCCTACGAGCAGTACTTC. This sequence encodes CASSLIISGSGRSYEQYF.

V usage is TRBV7-9 and J usage is TRBJ2-1; 9 positions match TRBD2. After removal of 5 bases from V and 6 bases from J, the junction contained 5 bases not matched to a gene. Per germline, CDR1 SEHNR and CDR2 FQNEAQ (reference sequence). CDR3 length: 14 amino acids. Here the CDR3 DNA reads TGTGCCAGCAGCACACCGGGACTAGCCAATGAGCAGTTCTTC. Its protein product is CASSTPGLANEQFF.

V gene TRBV10-1 combines with J gene TRBJ2-3, with TRBD2 identical over 7 bases. The CDR3 has 14 residues. Germline trimming cut 4 bases from V and 1 base from J; bases unmatched to any gene: 2. CDR1 and CDR2 (germline): WNHNN, SYGVQD (reference sequence). CDR3 protein: CASSGLAGTDTQYF. The DNA for the CDR3 is TGCGCCAGCAGTGGGCTAGCGGGCACAGATACGCAGTATTTT.

The J gene is TRBJ2-5, the V gene TRBV27; D not resolved. With the DNA end fitting TRBJ2-7 better, the J assignment may be wrong. The germline V gene encodes CDR1 MNHEY and CDR2 SMNVEV (reference sequence). The CDR3 spans 13 residues. Here the CDR3 DNA reads TGTGCCAGCAGTTTCTCTCTAGCCTACGAGCAGTACTTC. Translated: CASSFSLAYEQYF.

This clone was seen only once. The V gene is TRBV7-6, the J gene TRBJ2-7, with D tentatively TRBD2 (7 bases). This CDR3 has 15 residues. Between the trimmed V and J ends, which lost 1 base and 2 bases, there was a span of 12 bases. CDR1 is SGHVS, CDR2 FNYEAQ, per germline. For the CDR3, the DNA is TGTGCCAGCAGCTTAGGGGGAGGGGGGGCCTACGAGCAGTACTTC. Protein: CASSLGGGGAYEQYF.

This chain joins TRBV28 and TRBJ2-7; D uncertain. Germline loops: CDR1 MDHEN, CDR2 SYDVKM. The CDR3 length is 10 residues. V lost 8 bases, J lost 4 bases, and 6 bases lay in between. The CDR3 nucleotides read TGTGCCAGCGGGAATTACGAGCAGTACTTC. Amino acids: CASGNYEQYF.

In its sample, this clone was seen once. The J gene is TRBJ2-1, the V gene TRBV5-1; 7 nucleotides agree with TRBD1. The CDR3 extends over 15 amino acids. V gave up 0 bases and J gave up 6 bases; unmatched junction bases: 6. The germline V gene encodes CDR1 SGHRS and CDR2 YFSETQ. The DNA for the CDR3 is TGCGCCAGCAGCTTGGGTAGGGGGCTAGCCAATGAGCAGTTCTTC. Translating it yields CASSLGRGLANEQFF.

The V call is TRBV6-5, the J call TRBJ1-5; D is possibly TRBD1 (5 bases). The CDR3 extends over 14 amino acids. The germline gives CDR1 MNHEY, CDR2 SVGAGI. V dropped 3 bases and J dropped 6 bases, with 12 bases sitting between them. This chain's CDR3 is CASSYGEGVQPQHF. The CDR3, as DNA: TGTGCCAGCAGTTATGGGGAAGGGGTTCAGCCCCAGCATTTT.

The V and J genes are TRBV27 and TRBJ2-7; weak D call: TRBD2 (5 bases). Looked up from germline, CDR1 is MNHEY and CDR2 is SMNVEV (reference sequence). V lost 6 bases and J 2 bases, leaving 14 bases between the germline ends. This CDR3 region has 14 residues. CDR3 sequence reads: CASSFGGSPYEQYF. The DNA for the CDR3 is TGTGCCAGCAGCTTCGGAGGCTCTCCCTACGAGCAGTACTTC.

The chain uses TRBV11-2 and TRBJ1-6, with no clear D. The CDR3 has 18 amino acids. The V end was cut by 1 base, the J end by 8 bases, with 21 bases between. Germline CDR1 is SGHAT and CDR2 is FQNNGV. This CDR3 reads CASSLVGSPHLLDSPLHF. The CDR3 nucleotides read TGTGCCAGCAGCTTAGTAGGCAGTCCTCATCTCTTGGATTCACCCCTCCACTTT.

J is TRBJ2-5 and V is TRBV2; tentatively, D is TRBD1 (6 bases). The germline V gene encodes CDR1 SNHLY and CDR2 FYNNEI. This CDR3 is built from 14 residues. V was clipped by 5 bases and J by 5 bases, with 15 bases between them. CDR3 nucleotide sequence: TGTGCCAGCAGTACCTCACAGGGTTGGGAGACCCAGTACTTC. Protein sequence: CASSTSQGWETQYF.

This chain connects TRBV4-1 to TRBJ2-3, with a possible D match to TRBD1 (6 bases). The germline gives CDR1 MGHRA, CDR2 YSYEKL. V gave up 4 bases and J gave up 2 bases, with 25 bases separating them. There are 19 residues in the CDR3. Here the CDR3 DNA reads TGCGCCAGCAGCCGGCACCGGGACATAGATTATCGGTTCACAGATACGCAGTATTTT. It translates to CASSRHRDIDYRFTDTQYF.

CDR3 amino acids: CASSSRWGRFRETQYF. The CDR3 DNA reads as TGTGCCAGCAGCTCGCGGTGGGGGCGTTTTAGGGAGACCCAGTACTTC. The chain has TRBV5-6 and TRBJ2-5, with D possibly matching TRBD1 (6 bases). V lost 3 bases and J 5 bases, leaving 20 bases between the germline ends. CDR3 length: 16 residues. Germline-derived CDR1 and CDR2 are SGHDT and YYEEEE.

This clone was counted only a few times. This chain joins TRBV11-3 and TRBJ2-2; 7 bases align to TRBD1. The CDR3 covers 13 residues. V dropped 5 bases and J dropped 6; count of bases not matched to a gene: 3. Germline lookup yields CDR1 SGHNT and CDR2 YENEEA. The CDR3 DNA reads as TGTGCCAGCAGCGAGGACAGGCCCGGGGAGCTGTTTTTT. Translating it yields CASSEDRPGELFF.